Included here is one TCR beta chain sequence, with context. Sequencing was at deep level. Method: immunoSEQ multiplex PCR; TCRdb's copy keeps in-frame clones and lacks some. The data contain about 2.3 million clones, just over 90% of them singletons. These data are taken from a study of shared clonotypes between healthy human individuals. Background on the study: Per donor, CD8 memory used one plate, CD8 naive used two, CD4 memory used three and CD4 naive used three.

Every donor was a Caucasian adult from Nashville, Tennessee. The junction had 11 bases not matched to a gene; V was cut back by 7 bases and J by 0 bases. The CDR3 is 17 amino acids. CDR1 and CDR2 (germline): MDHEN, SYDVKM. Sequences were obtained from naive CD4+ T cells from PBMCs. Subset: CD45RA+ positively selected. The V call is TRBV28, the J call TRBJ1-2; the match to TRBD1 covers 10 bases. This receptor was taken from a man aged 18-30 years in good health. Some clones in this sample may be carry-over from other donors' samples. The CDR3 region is CASNVPGQGPANYGYTF. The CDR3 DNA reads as TGTGCCAGCAACGTCCCGGGACAGGGGCCGGCTAACTATGGCTACACCTTC.